This is a list of T cell receptor beta chains from one sample in a study of blood T cell repertoires in COVID-19. Profiled with immunoSEQ multiplex PCR; TCRdb holds only in-frame clones, not every one. Of roughly 56,000 clones listed, roughly 91% are singletons. Input material: peripheral blood. The origin of the receptors is a man aged 50-59 years with active COVID-19. Each CDR3 is given with its conserved first and last residue. A D gene is named only where the DNA matches it firmly. The listing skips clone size in some rows; elsewhere it reads once, few, many or a size class.

>TRBV5-1|.|.|TRBJ1-1
CASSFYGGNTEAFF
TGCGCCAGCAGCTTCTACGGGGGGAACACTGAAGCTTTCTTT
>TRBV5-6|.|.|TRBJ1-2
CASNPGRNYGYTF
TGTGCCAGCAATCCTGGGAGAAACTATGGCTACACCTTC
>TRBV15|.|.|TRBJ2-7
CATSRGSGQTGYEQYF
TGTGCCACCAGCAGGGGATCCGGACAGACAGGCTACGAGCAGTACTTC
>TRBV2|.|.|TRBJ2-7
CASSESPGTTYEQYF
TGTGCCAGCAGTGAATCCCCAGGTACCACCTACGAGCAGTACTTC
>TRBV5-1|TRBD1|few|TRBJ1-1
CASSLQGANTEAFF
TGCGCCAGCAGCTTACAGGGGGCCAACACTGAAGCTTTCTTT
>TRBV3-1/TRBV3-2|.|.|TRBJ2-7
CASSQGVFDEQYF
TGTGCCAGCAGCCAAGGAGTTTTCGACGAGCAGTACTTC
>TRBV12-3/TRBV12-4|.|.|TRBJ2-7
CASSSSSSEQYF
TGTGCCAGCAGTAGTAGCAGTTCCGAGCAGTACTTC
>TRBV6-2/TRBV6-3|TRBD2|.|TRBJ2-7
CASSYTSGSYEQYF
TGTGCCAGCAGTTACACTAGCGGCTCCTACGAGCAGTACTTC
>TRBV18|TRBD2|.|TRBJ2-1
CASSRPLAEPYNEQFF
TGTGCCAGCTCACGACCACTAGCGGAGCCCTACAATGAGCAGTTCTTC
>TRBV2|.|.|TRBJ1-2
CASRAGGLLGGYTF
TGTGCCAGCAGGGCCGGCGGGTTGTTGGGTGGCTACACCTTC
>TRBV11-2|.|.|TRBJ2-1
CASSFGVGGSIFSYNEQFF
TGTGCCAGCAGCTTCGGGGTCGGAGGGTCCATCTTCTCCTACAATGAGCAGTTCTTC
>TRBV7-7|.|.|TRBJ2-5
CASSLEVGRGQETQYF
TGTGCTAGCAGCTTAGAGGTCGGGAGAGGGCAAGAGACCCAGTACTTC
>TRBV9|TRBD1|.|TRBJ2-1
CASTRAGQGGNEQFF
TGTGCCAGCACCCGAGCGGGACAGGGGGGGAATGAGCAGTTCTTC
>TRBV5-8|TRBD2|.|TRBJ2-2
CASSPIGLAGTGELFF
TGTGCCAGCAGCCCAATCGGACTAGCGGGGACCGGGGAGCTGTTTTTT
>TRBV9|.|.|TRBJ2-1
CASSARDYNEQFF
TGTGCCAGCAGCGCCCGGGACTACAATGAGCAGTTCTTC
>TRBV4-3|TRBD2|.|TRBJ2-7
CASSQALGTSGPYEQYF
TGCGCCAGCAGCCAAGCCCTCGGGACTAGCGGTCCCTACGAGCAGTACTTC
>TRBV20-1|.|once|TRBJ1-2
CSARTDYGYTF
TGCAGTGCTAGGACAGACTATGGCTACACCTTC
>TRBV6-5|.|few|TRBJ1-5
CASSQGVGSNQPQHF
TGTGCCAGCAGCCAAGGGGTGGGGTCGAATCAGCCCCAGCATTTT
>TRBV18|.|.|TRBJ1-1
CASSPPHRVNTEAFF
TGTGCCAGCTCACCACCTCACAGAGTGAACACTGAAGCTTTCTTT
>TRBV4-1|.|once|TRBJ2-7
CASSQVEGLSYEQYF
TGCGCCAGCAGCCAAGTGGAGGGGCTCTCCTACGAGCAGTACTTC
>TRBV5-1|TRBD1|.|TRBJ2-5
CASSSRDSVQETQYF
TGCGCCAGCAGCTCCCGGGACAGTGTACAAGAGACCCAGTACTTC
>TRBV5-4|.|.|TRBJ1-2
CASNEGGGRTSYTF
TGTGCCAGCAACGAAGGGGGGGGCAGGACAAGCTACACCTTC
>TRBV7-9|.|once|TRBJ1-1
CASSQDGGGIQAFF
TGTGCCAGCAGTCAAGACGGGGGAGGTATTCAAGCTTTCTTT
>TRBV29-1|TRBD1|.|TRBJ1-3
CSVDRGDTIYF
TGCAGCGTCGACAGGGGGGACACCATATATTTT
>TRBV27|.|.|TRBJ2-2
CASRLPWKGGITGELFF
TGTGCCAGCCGATTGCCGTGGAAGGGAGGCATCACCGGGGAGCTGTTTTTT
>TRBV19|.|.|TRBJ1-2
CASSTQGMGYGYTF
TGTGCCAGTAGTACGCAGGGTATGGGCTATGGCTACACCTTC
>TRBV6-5|.|.|TRBJ2-7
CASSDKGNNTYEQYF
TGTGCCAGCAGCGATAAGGGGAATAACACCTACGAGCAGTACTTC
>TRBV7-2|.|.|TRBJ2-7
CASSLGTSSYEQYF
TGTGCCAGCAGCTTAGGGACAAGCTCTTACGAGCAGTACTTC
>TRBV18|.|.|TRBJ1-1
CASSVNGNTEAFF
TGTGCCAGCTCCGTCAACGGGAACACTGAAGCTTTCTTT
>TRBV6-6|.|.|TRBJ2-7
CASLRHQTEQYF
TGTGCCAGCTTGAGGCATCAAACCGAGCAGTACTTC
>TRBV25-1|TRBD1|.|TRBJ2-2
CASNRGSGELFF
TGTGCCAGTAACAGGGGGTCAGGGGAGCTGTTTTTT
>TRBV5-1|TRBD1|.|TRBJ1-2
CASSLSGTGEGYTF
TGCGCCAGCAGCCTGTCCGGGACAGGGGAAGGCTACACCTTC
>TRBV2|.|.|TRBJ2-1
CASSKEVRSYNEQFF
TGTGCCAGCAGCAAGGAGGTACGCTCCTACAATGAGCAGTTCTTC
>TRBV30|TRBD2|.|TRBJ2-7
CACSGRIREQYF
TGTGCCTGTAGCGGGAGGATAAGGGAGCAGTACTTC
>TRBV24-1|.|.|TRBJ1-6
CATKPGGGNRSPLHF
TGTGCCACCAAGCCCGGGGGGGGGAATAGATCACCCCTCCACTTT
>TRBV7-2|.|.|TRBJ2-5
CASSLSAGVETQYF
TGTGCCAGCAGCTTAAGTGCAGGTGTTGAGACCCAGTACTTC
>TRBV5-1|.|.|TRBJ1-2
CASSLDLGGPDYGYTF
TGCGCCAGCAGCTTGGATCTGGGAGGACCGGACTATGGCTACACCTTC
>TRBV30|TRBD2|.|TRBJ2-5
CAWSVKAGGETQYF
TGTGCCTGGAGTGTGAAAGCGGGAGGAGAGACCCAGTACTTC
>TRBV6-6|TRBD1|.|TRBJ1-1
CASRRTGDTEAFF
TGTGCCAGCAGGCGTACAGGGGACACTGAAGCTTTCTTT
>TRBV7-7|.|.|TRBJ2-1
CASSPGQGLYNEQFF
TGTGCCAGCAGCCCGGGGCAGGGGCTATACAATGAGCAGTTCTTC
>TRBV15|TRBD1|.|TRBJ2-5
CATSRPRDRAETQYF
TGTGCCACCAGCAGGCCTCGGGACAGGGCAGAGACCCAGTACTTC
>TRBV11-2|TRBD2|.|TRBJ2-1
CASSLDRGWVGRALEQFF
TGTGCCAGCAGCTTAGATCGGGGATGGGTCGGGAGGGCCCTCGAGCAGTTCTTC
>TRBV20-1|.|few|TRBJ2-1
CSAVIYEQFF
TGCAGTGCTGTTATCTATGAGCAGTTCTTC
>TRBV30|.|.|TRBJ1-2
CAKRSYYGYTF
TGTGCCAAAAGGAGTTATTATGGCTACACCTTC
>TRBV5-5|.|once|TRBJ2-1
CASSDPPGVRYEQFF
TGTGCCAGCAGCGACCCCCCGGGAGTGCGGTATGAGCAGTTCTTC
>TRBV5-5|TRBD2|.|TRBJ2-3
CASSDASGGDTQYF
TGTGCCAGCAGCGACGCTAGCGGGGGAGATACGCAGTATTTT
>TRBV5-1|.|.|TRBJ1-4
CASSLSPRGSTNEKLFF
TGCGCCAGCAGCTTATCCCCCAGGGGATCAACTAATGAAAAACTGTTTTTT
>TRBV5-4|.|.|TRBJ2-7
CASSLDMSGQYF
TGTGCCAGCAGCTTGGATATGTCGGGGCAGTACTTC
>TRBV30|TRBD1|few|TRBJ2-5
CAWSEGARTQYF
TGTGCCTGGAGTGAGGGGGCACGGACCCAGTACTTC
>TRBV3-1/TRBV3-2|TRBD2|.|TRBJ2-7
CASSQVGGRDYEQYF
TGTGCCAGCAGCCAGGTCGGCGGGAGGGATTACGAGCAGTACTTC
>TRBV4-1|.|.|TRBJ2-7
CASSQGEAGIYEQYF
TGCGCCAGCAGCCAAGGGGAGGCAGGAATCTACGAGCAGTACTTC
>TRBV15|TRBD1|.|TRBJ1-4
CATSRESGTGDEKLFF
TGTGCCACCAGCAGAGAGTCCGGGACAGGGGATGAAAAACTGTTTTTT
>TRBV4-1|.|.|TRBJ1-4
CASSQASTNEKLFF
TGCGCCAGCAGCCAAGCGTCGACTAATGAAAAACTGTTTTTT
>TRBV7-2|.|.|TRBJ2-7
CASSLSLDYEQYF
TGTGCCAGCAGCTTATCACTCGACTACGAGCAGTACTTC
>TRBV5-1|TRBD1|once|TRBJ2-1
CASSWNPGQGSYNEQFF
TGCGCCAGCAGCTGGAATCCGGGACAGGGGTCCTACAATGAGCAGTTCTTC